A single sample is the source of the 14 T cell receptor beta chains below, sequenced in a study of blood T cell repertoires in COVID-19 (TCRdb year 2020). The library was prepared using the immunoSEQ multiplex PCR assay. This immuneACCESS table, as held by TCRdb, lists in-frame sequences with V and J called but not all clones. Of the missing ones, under half trace to an unresolved V gene in checked studies; the others have no known cause. This sample holds 100,000 to 150,000 clones; approximately 84% were observed only once. The biggest ten clones account for over 1.1% of the sample. The sequenced sample was peripheral blood. The receptors come from a man in his 60s with acute or convalescent COVID-19.

The chain employs TRBV2 and TRBJ2-7; TRBD2 agrees at 9 bases. The CDR3 spans 16 residues. The germline V gene encodes CDR1 SNHLY and CDR2 FYNNEI. J gave up 9 bases and V 6 bases, and 18 bases lay outside the gene matches. CDR3 region: CASRRRTSVPSDGQYF. CDR3 nucleotides: TGTGCCAGCAGGCGTCGGACTAGCGTGCCCTCGGATGGGCAGTACTTC.

V and J are TRBV6-6 and TRBJ1-1; 10 bases fit TRBD1. With 5 bases clipped from V and 3 bases from J, the junction kept 6 bases outside the gene matches. This CDR3 has 15 amino acids. CDR1 is MNHNY, CDR2 SVGAGI, per germline (reference sequence). In DNA form, the CDR3 reads TGTGCCAGCAGTGGAAGACAGGGGGCAGACACTGAAGCTTTCTTT. Its protein product is CASSGRQGADTEAFF.

The rearrangement links TRBV11-3 to TRBJ2-7; D gene unclear. CDR3 length: 17 amino acids. Germline V gives CDR1 SGHNT, CDR2 YENEEA. The V end was cut by 5 bases, the J end by 0 bases, with 20 bases between. The CDR3 spells CASSTSPPGSSSYEQYF. The CDR3 DNA reads as TGTGCCAGCAGCACATCACCTCCCGGGTCGAGCTCCTACGAGCAGTACTTC.

The V and J genes are TRBV2 and TRBJ2-7; D remains ambiguous. The CDR3 runs to 15 residues. The germline V gene has CDR1 SNHLY and CDR2 FYNNEI. V lost 2 bases to trimming and J lost 7 bases, with 18 bases between them. CDR3 sequence (DNA): TGTGCCAGCAGTGAAAGACTCAGAACGAATCTGGAGCAGTACTTC. Its translation: CASSERLRTNLEQYF.

This rearrangement joins TRBV24-1 to TRBJ2-3; the D is unclear. CDR1 KGHDR and CDR2 SFDVKD come from the germline V gene. The CDR3 is 14 residues long. V was shortened by 6 bases and J by 0 bases, with 9 bases between the two germline ends. The CDR3 region has the DNA TGTGCCACCAGTCTGAGCCCTAGCACAGATACGCAGTATTTT. Translated: CATSLSPSTDTQYF.

The chain has TRBV10-3 and TRBJ2-3, with a possible D match to TRBD1 (5 bases). V lost 2 bases and J lost 6, with 18 bases in between. The CDR3 totals 16 residues. Germline values: CDR1 ENHRY, CDR2 SYGVKD. CDR3 DNA: TGTGCCATCAGTGAGGGGCATTTGGGGCCCACTGATACGCAGTATTTT. Translation gives CAISEGHLGPTDTQYF.

The V gene is TRBV28, the J gene TRBJ1-4, with no clear D. The CDR3 consists of 16 residues. Per germline, CDR1 MDHEN and CDR2 SYDVKM. Trimming shortened V by 2 bases and J by 8 bases, and 18 bases separated the two germline ends. CDR3 sequence (DNA): TGTGCCAGCAGTTTACATAGCTCCCGGCGCGCCGAAAAACTGTTTTTT. Protein product: CASSLHSSRRAEKLFF.

The V gene is TRBV5-1, the J gene TRBJ2-4; 9 nucleotides match TRBD1. V lost 4 bases to trimming and J lost 5 bases; unmatched junction nucleotides: 10. Germline CDR1 SGHRS, CDR2 YFSETQ. The CDR3 spans 16 residues. The DNA of the CDR3 is TGCGCCAGCAGCCCGACCGGGACAGGGCGGGAAAACATTCAGTACTTC. Protein: CASSPTGTGRENIQYF.

In DNA form, the CDR3 reads TGTGCCAGCAGCTTTGGGGACAGACCAGTCCAACTGTTTTTT. As protein: CASSFGDRPVQLFF. V usage is TRBV5-6 and J usage is TRBJ1-4; 7 nucleotides align to TRBD1. Germline CDR1 reads SGHDT; CDR2 reads YYEEEE. The CDR3 loop spans 14 amino acids. V gave up 2 bases and J gave up 12 bases; unmatched junction bases: 10.

This clone was seen once. V gene TRBV24-1 combines with J gene TRBJ2-7, with D unresolved. CDR3 length: 13 amino acids. V lost 3 bases, J lost 3 bases, and 8 bases lay in between. The germline CDR1 and CDR2 sequences are KGHDR and SFDVKD. The CDR3 sequence is CATSDRHSYEQYF. CDR3 DNA: TGTGCCACCAGTGATCGACACAGCTACGAGCAGTACTTC.

This rearrangement joins TRBV15 to TRBJ2-6; tentatively, D is TRBD1 (5 bases). This CDR3 is 19 amino acids long. V was trimmed by 0 bases and J by 1 base, leaving 16 bases between them. In germline, CDR1 is LNHNV, CDR2 YYDKDF (reference sequence). DNA for the CDR3: TGTGCCACCAGCAGAGACAGAGTCAGGGTTTGGTCTGGGGCCAACGTCCTGACTTTC. Encoded protein: CATSRDRVRVWSGANVLTF. Variable domain in full (rest from reference TRBV15 and TRBJ2-6): DAMVIQNPRYQVTQFGKPVTLSCSQTLNHNVMYWYQQKSSQAPKLLFHYYDKDFNNEADTPDNFQSRRPNTSFCFLDIRSPGLGDTAMYLCATSRDRVRVWSGANVLTFGAGSRLTVL.

This sequence joins TRBV5-1 and TRBJ1-2; 7 nucleotides align to TRBD1. V lost 2 bases to trimming and J lost 2 bases; unmatched junction nucleotides: 6. Germline lookup yields CDR1 SGHRS and CDR2 YFSETQ. CDR3 length: 15 amino acids. The CDR3 nucleotides read TGCGCCAGCAGCTTCACACCGACAGGGAACTATGGCTACACCTTC. Its protein is CASSFTPTGNYGYTF.

The CDR3 is CATSLSRVGTEAFF. The CDR3 bases are TGTGCCACCAGCTTATCCAGGGTGGGGACTGAAGCTTTCTTT. The chain links TRBV15 to TRBJ1-1; tentative D call: TRBD1 (5 bases). This CDR3 has 14 amino acids. The V end lost 5 bases, the J end lost 5 bases, and 15 bases lay between the germline ends. From germline, CDR1 is LNHNV and CDR2 YYDKDF (reference sequence).

Points on this clone: One end of the junction is discordant with germline, which a read error may explain. CDR3 DNA sequence: TGTGCCGGCAGAGAAAGGGGTTGGGGCACAGATACGCAGTATTTT. It specifies CAGRERGWGTDTQYF. The V and J genes are TRBV6-4 and TRBJ2-3, with D perhaps TRBD1 (5 bases). Germline V gene sequence: CDR1 MRHNA, CDR2 SNTAGT. The CDR3 has 15 amino acids.